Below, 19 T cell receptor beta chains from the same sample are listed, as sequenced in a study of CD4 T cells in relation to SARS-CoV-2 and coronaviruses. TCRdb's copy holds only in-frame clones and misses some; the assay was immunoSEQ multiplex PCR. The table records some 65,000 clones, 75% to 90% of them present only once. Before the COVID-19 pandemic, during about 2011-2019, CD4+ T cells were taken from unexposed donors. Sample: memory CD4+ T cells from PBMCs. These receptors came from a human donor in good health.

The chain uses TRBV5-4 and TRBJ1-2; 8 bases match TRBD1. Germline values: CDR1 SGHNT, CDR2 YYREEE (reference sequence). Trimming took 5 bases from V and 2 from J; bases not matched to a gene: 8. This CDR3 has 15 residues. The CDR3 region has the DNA TGTGCCAGCAGTCTGGGAGGGACAGGCAACTATGGCTACACCTTC. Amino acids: CASSLGGTGNYGYTF.

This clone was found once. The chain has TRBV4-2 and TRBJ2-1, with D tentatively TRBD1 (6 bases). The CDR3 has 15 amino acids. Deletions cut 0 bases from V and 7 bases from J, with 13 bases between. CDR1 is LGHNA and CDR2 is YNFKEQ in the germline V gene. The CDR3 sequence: CASSQEGARGNEQFF. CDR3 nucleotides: TGTGCCAGCAGCCAAGAGGGGGCCCGGGGAAATGAGCAGTTCTTC.

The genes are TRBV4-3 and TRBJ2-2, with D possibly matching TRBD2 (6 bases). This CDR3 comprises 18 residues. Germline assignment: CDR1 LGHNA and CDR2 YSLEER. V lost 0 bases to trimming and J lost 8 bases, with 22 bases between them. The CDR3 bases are TGCGCCAGCAGCCAAGATCAAGAATTTTTGCGGGGCGGTGGGGAGCTGTTTTTT. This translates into CASSQDQEFLRGGGELFF.

The CDR3 sequence: CASLGLGYTF. DNA of the CDR3: TGTGCCAGCCTCGGTCTGGGCTACACCTTC. The rearrangement links TRBV19 to TRBJ1-2; D gene uncertain. With 9 bases removed from V and 8 bases from J, the gap between germline ends came to 10 bases. From germline, CDR1 is LNHDA and CDR2 SQIVND (reference sequence). The CDR3 is made up of 10 amino acids.

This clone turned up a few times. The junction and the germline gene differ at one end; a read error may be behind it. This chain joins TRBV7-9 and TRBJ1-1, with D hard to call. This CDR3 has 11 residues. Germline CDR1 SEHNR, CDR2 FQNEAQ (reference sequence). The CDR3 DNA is TGTGCCAGCAGCTTAGCGTCCACCTACCTCTTT. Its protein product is CASSLASTYLF. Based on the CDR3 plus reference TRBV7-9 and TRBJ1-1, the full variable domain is DTGVSQNPRHKITKRGQNVTFRCDPISEHNRLYWYRQTLGQGPEFLTYFQNEAQLEKSRLLSDRFSAERPKGSFSTLEIQRTEQGDSAMYLCASSLASTYLFGQGTRLTVV.

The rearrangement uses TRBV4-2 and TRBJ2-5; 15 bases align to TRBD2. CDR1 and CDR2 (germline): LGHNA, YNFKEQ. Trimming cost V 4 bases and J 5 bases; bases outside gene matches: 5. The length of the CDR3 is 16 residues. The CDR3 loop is CASSLTGLAGGETQYF. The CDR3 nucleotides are TGTGCCAGCAGCCTTACGGGACTAGCGGGAGGTGAGACCCAGTACTTC.

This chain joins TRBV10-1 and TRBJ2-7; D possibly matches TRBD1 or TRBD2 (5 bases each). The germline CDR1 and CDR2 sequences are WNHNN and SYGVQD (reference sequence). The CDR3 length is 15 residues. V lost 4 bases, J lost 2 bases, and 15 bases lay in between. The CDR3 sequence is CASSAGDGAAYEQYF. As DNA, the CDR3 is TGCGCCAGCAGTGCCGGTGACGGGGCCGCCTACGAGCAGTACTTC.

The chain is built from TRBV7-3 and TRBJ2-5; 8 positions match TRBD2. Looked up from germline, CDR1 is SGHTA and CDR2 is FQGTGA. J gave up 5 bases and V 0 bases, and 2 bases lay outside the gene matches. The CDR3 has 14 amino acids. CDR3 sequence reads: CASSLTREAETQYF. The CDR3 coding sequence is TGTGCCAGCAGCTTAACGCGGGAGGCGGAGACCCAGTACTTC.

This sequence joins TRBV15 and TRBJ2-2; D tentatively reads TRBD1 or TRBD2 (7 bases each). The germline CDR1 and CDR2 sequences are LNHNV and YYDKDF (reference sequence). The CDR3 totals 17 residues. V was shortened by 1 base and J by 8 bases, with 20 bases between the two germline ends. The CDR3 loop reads CATSRGGGGGQGGELFF. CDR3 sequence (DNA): TGTGCCACCAGCAGAGGCGGGGGAGGGGGCCAGGGAGGGGAGCTGTTTTTT.

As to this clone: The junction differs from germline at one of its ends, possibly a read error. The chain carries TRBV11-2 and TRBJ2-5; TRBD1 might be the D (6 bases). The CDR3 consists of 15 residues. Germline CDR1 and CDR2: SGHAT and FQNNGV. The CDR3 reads CASSVEQGLGETQYF. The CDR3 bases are TGTGCCAGCAGCGTAGAACAGGGCCTTGGAGAGACCCAGTACTTC.

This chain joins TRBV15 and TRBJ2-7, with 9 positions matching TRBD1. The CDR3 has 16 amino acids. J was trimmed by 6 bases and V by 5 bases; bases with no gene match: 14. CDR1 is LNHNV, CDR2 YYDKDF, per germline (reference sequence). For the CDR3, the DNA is TGTGCCACCAGCTCAATCCTAGGACAGGGGAGGATCGAGCAGTACTTC. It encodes CATSSILGQGRIEQYF.

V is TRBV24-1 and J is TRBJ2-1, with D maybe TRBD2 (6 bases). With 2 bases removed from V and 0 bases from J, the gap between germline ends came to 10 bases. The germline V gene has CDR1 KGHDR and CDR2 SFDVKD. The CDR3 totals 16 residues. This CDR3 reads CATSDSAGSSYNEQFF. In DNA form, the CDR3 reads TGTGCCACCAGTGATTCGGCGGGGAGCTCCTACAATGAGCAGTTCTTC.

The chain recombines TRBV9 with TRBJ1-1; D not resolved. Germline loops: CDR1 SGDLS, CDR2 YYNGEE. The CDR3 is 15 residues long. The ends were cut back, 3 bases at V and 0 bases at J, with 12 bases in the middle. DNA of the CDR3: TGTGCCAGCAGCGAATTGGGCGTGATGAACACTGAAGCTTTCTTT. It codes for CASSELGVMNTEAFF.

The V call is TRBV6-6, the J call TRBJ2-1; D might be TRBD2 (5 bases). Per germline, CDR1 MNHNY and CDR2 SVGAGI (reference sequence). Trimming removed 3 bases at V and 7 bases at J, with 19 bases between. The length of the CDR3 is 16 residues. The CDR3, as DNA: TGTGCCAGCAGTTATGTTCGGTTCGGGTCGGGGAATGAGCAGTTCTTC. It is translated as CASSYVRFGSGNEQFF.

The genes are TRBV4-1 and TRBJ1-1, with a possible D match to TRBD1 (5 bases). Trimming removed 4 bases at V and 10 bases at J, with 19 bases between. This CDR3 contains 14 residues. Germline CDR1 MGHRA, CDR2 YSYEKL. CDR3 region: CASSPPPSRGAAFF. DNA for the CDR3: TGCGCCAGCAGCCCGCCCCCTTCGAGGGGAGCAGCTTTCTTT.

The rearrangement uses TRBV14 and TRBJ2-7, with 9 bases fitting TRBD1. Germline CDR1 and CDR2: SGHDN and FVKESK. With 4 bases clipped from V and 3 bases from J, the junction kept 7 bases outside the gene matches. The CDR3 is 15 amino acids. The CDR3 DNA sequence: TGTGCCAGCAGCCCAGGGGGACAGGGTATCTACGAGCAGTACTTC. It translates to CASSPGGQGIYEQYF.

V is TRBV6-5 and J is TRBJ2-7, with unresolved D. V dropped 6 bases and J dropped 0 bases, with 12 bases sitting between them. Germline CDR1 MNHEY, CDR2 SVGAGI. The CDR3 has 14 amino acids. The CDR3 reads CASREPLDSYEQYF. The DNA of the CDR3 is TGTGCCAGCAGGGAGCCGTTGGACTCCTACGAGCAGTACTTC.

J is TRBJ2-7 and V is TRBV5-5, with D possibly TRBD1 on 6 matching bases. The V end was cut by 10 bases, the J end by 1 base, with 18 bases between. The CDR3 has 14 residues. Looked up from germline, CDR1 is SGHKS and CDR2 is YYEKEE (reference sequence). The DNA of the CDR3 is TGTGCCGTCGAAAGGGACACATCTTCCTACGAGCAGTACTTC. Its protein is CAVERDTSSYEQYF.

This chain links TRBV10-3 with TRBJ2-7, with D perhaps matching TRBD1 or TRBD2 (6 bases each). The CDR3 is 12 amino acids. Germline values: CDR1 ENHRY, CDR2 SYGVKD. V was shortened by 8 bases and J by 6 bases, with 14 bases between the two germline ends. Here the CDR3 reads CAIGGPAGEQYF. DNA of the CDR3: TGTGCCATCGGGGGGCCGGCGGGCGAGCAGTACTTC.